The 32 T cell receptor beta chains given below trace back to one sample, sequenced in a study of cytomegalovirus exposure and HLA in healthy donors. Primers: 60 Vbeta forward and 13 Jbeta reverse. Repertoires were generated with immunoSEQ multiplex PCR, while TCRdb's copy carries only in-frame clones and drops some. This sample carries approximately 170,000 clones, roughly 84% of them seen once, and the ten largest clones take around 1.3%. Material for sequencing was PBMCs. These receptors came from a boy younger than 10 in good health and CMV-seronegative.

The J gene is TRBJ2-1, the V gene TRBV25-1, with D unresolved. Germline CDR1 is MGHDK and CDR2 is SYGVNS. This CDR3 has 12 amino acids. V was pared by 5 bases and J by 7 bases, with 9 bases between. The DNA of the CDR3 is TGTGCCAGCAGTCCCTCCCTAAATGAGCAGTTCTTC. Translation gives CASSPSLNEQFF.

This rearrangement joins TRBV5-1 to TRBJ2-5; no firm D call. Germline assignment: CDR1 SGHRS and CDR2 YFSETQ. This CDR3 is 12 amino acids long. With 3 bases removed from V and 2 bases from J, the gap between germline ends came to 5 bases. The CDR3 DNA sequence: TGCGCCAGCAGCTCCTTTCAAGAGACCCAGTACTTC. This gives the protein CASSSFQETQYF.

The rearrangement uses TRBV5-4 and TRBJ2-1; 13 bases are a match to TRBD2. The CDR3 length is 16 residues. Germline lookup yields CDR1 SGHNT and CDR2 YYREEE (reference sequence). The trim removed 4 bases at V and 9 bases at J, leaving 10 bases unmatched. For the CDR3, the DNA is TGTGCCAGCAGCCGCGGACTAGCGGGAGTATGGGGTGAGCAGTTCTTC. As protein: CASSRGLAGVWGEQFF.

This chain uses TRBV18 with TRBJ2-3, with 7 bases matching TRBD1. Germline CDR1 reads KGHSH; CDR2 reads LQKENI. V was pared by 4 bases and J by 1 base, with 2 bases of the junction left unmatched. The CDR3 is 14 residues long. This CDR3 reads CASSQGQGTDTQYF. Written as DNA, the CDR3 is TGTGCCAGCTCACAAGGACAGGGCACAGATACGCAGTATTTT.

The genes are TRBV30 and TRBJ1-3; 9 bases match TRBD1. Germline loops: CDR1 GTSNPN, CDR2 SVGIG (reference sequence). The length of the CDR3 is 16 residues. J was trimmed by 3 bases and V by 0 bases; bases with no gene match: 6. The CDR3 DNA sequence: TGTGCCTGGAGTGTACCGGGGACAGGGATTGGAAACACCATATATTTT. It specifies CAWSVPGTGIGNTIYF.

This sequence joins TRBV7-9 and TRBJ2-1, with TRBD2 matching over 15 bases. Germline-derived CDR1 and CDR2 are SEHNR and FQNEAQ (reference sequence). This CDR3 has 18 amino acids. J lost 7 bases, V lost 5 bases, and 12 bases had no gene match. CDR3 in DNA: TGTGCCAGCAGCCGCGGACTAGCGGGGGGGCTCATGCGGAATGAGCAGTTCTTC. It encodes CASSRGLAGGLMRNEQFF.

This CDR3 is CASSLRGLHYGYTF. The CDR3, as DNA: TGTGCCAGCAGCTTGAGGGGGTTGCACTATGGCTACACCTTC. The chain links TRBV5-6 to TRBJ1-2, with a tentative D call TRBD1 (6 bases). Deletions cut 1 base from V and 3 bases from J, with 10 bases between. The germline gives CDR1 SGHDT, CDR2 YYEEEE. The CDR3 loop spans 14 amino acids.

CDR3 protein: CASSQEARGEDGYTF. Written as DNA, the CDR3 is TGCGCCAGCAGCCAAGAAGCGCGGGGGGAGGATGGCTACACCTTC. The rearrangement links TRBV4-3 to TRBJ1-2, with a tentative D call TRBD1 (5 bases). Germline V lookup: CDR1 LGHNA, CDR2 YSLEER. The CDR3 extends over 15 amino acids. Trimming removed 0 bases at V and 6 bases at J, with 14 bases between.

This chain links TRBV7-6 with TRBJ2-7, with 14 bases matching TRBD2. The CDR3 extends over 17 amino acids. J was trimmed by 2 bases and V by 5 bases; bases with no gene match: 8. Germline V gene data show CDR1 as SGHVS and CDR2 as FNYEAQ. Here the CDR3 DNA reads TGTGCCAGCAGCCTGGGACTAGCGGGAGACTCAACCTACGAGCAGTACGTC. This encodes CASSLGLAGDSTYEQYV.

This chain links TRBV7-2 with TRBJ2-5; perhaps TRBD2 as D (5 bases). The germline gives CDR1 SGHTA, CDR2 FQGNSA. Trimming cost V 3 bases and J 5 bases, with 7 bases left between them. CDR3 length equals 12 residues. The CDR3 DNA follows: TGTGCCAGCAGCTTGCGGGCGGAGACCCAGTACTTC. Protein: CASSLRAETQYF.

The chain carries TRBV5-6 and TRBJ2-5; a weak D match, TRBD2 (6 bases). The J call is doubtful: the DNA matches TRBJ2-7 better. CDR3 size: 13 residues. The germline V gene has CDR1 SGHDT and CDR2 YYEEEE. The DNA of the CDR3 is TGTGCCAGCAGCTTGGCCGGGAGTGACGAGCAGTACTTC. Residues: CASSLAGSDEQYF.

The V call is TRBV7-9, the J call TRBJ1-4, with a tentative D call TRBD1 (6 bases). This CDR3 contains 17 residues. Trimming pared 2 bases from V and 3 bases from J, leaving 16 bases between. Per the germline V gene, CDR1 is SEHNR and CDR2 is FQNEAQ (reference sequence). As DNA, the CDR3 is TGTGCCAGCAGCTTAAAAACAGGGTCATTAGCTAATGAAAAACTGTTTTTT. Amino acids: CASSLKTGSLANEKLFF.

V usage is TRBV13 and J usage is TRBJ2-1; 11 bases line up with TRBD2. Germline V gene data show CDR1 as PRHDT and CDR2 as FYEKMQ (reference sequence). V shed 6 bases and J 2 bases; nucleotides not matched to a gene: 3. The CDR3 contains 15 residues. DNA of the CDR3: TGTGCCAGCAGGGTAGCGGGAGGGACCTACAATGAGCAGTTCTTC. This codes for CASRVAGGTYNEQFF. The variable domain in full, with the rest retrieved from reference TRBV13 and TRBJ2-1, is AAGVIQSPRHLIKEKRETATLKCYPIPRHDTVYWYQQGPGQDPQFLISFYEKMQSDKGSIPDRFSAQQFSDYHSELNMSSLELGDSALYFCASRVAGGTYNEQFFGPGTRLTVL.

V usage is TRBV6-1 and J usage is TRBJ1-4; 7 nucleotides line up with TRBD1. Per the germline V gene, CDR1 is MNHNS and CDR2 is SASEGT. This CDR3 is built from 17 residues. With 0 bases clipped from V and 3 bases from J, the junction kept 7 bases outside the gene matches. CDR3 nucleotide sequence: TGTGCCAGCAGTGAAGCGTGGCCAGGGGGACCTAATGAAAAACTGTTTTTT. It specifies CASSEAWPGGPNEKLFF.

The chain combines TRBV15 with TRBJ1-2; D remains unclear. The CDR3 loop spans 15 amino acids. Germline CDR1 is LNHNV and CDR2 is YYDKDF (reference sequence). The V end lost 0 bases, the J end lost 2 bases, and 10 bases lay between the germline ends. CDR3 in amino acids: CATSRDQVRNYGYTF. CDR3 nucleotide sequence: TGTGCCACCAGCAGAGATCAAGTCAGAAACTATGGCTACACCTTC.

The count of this clone is one. In DNA form, the CDR3 reads TGTGCCAGCAGCTTGGGCCAGGGAAGCAATCAGCCCCAGCATTTT. Amino acid sequence: CASSLGQGSNQPQHF. The chain uses TRBV5-6 and TRBJ1-5; TRBD1 might be the D (5 bases). The CDR3 length is 15 residues. Trimming pared 0 bases from V and 1 base from J, leaving 8 bases between. Germline-derived CDR1 and CDR2 are SGHDT and YYEEEE.

The chain combines TRBV6-5 with TRBJ1-2; a weak D match, TRBD1 (5 bases). V was cut by 0 bases and J by 5 bases, with 16 bases left in between. CDR3 size: 16 residues. The germline gives CDR1 MNHEY, CDR2 SVGAGI. The CDR3 protein is CASSYSGGAGYYGYTF. CDR3 DNA sequence: TGTGCCAGCAGTTACTCGGGCGGGGCCGGGTATTATGGCTACACCTTC.

This sequence joins TRBV4-1 and TRBJ2-1, with 9 nucleotides matching TRBD2. CDR3 length: 15 residues. The trim removed 3 bases at V and 8 bases at J, leaving 8 bases unmatched. CDR1 and CDR2 (germline): MGHRA, YSYEKL. The CDR3 region has the DNA TGCGCCAGCAGCCAGGTAGCGGGAGAACGATATGAGCAGTTCTTC. It encodes CASSQVAGERYEQFF.

This clone has only one observation. The J gene is TRBJ1-2, the V gene TRBV13, with D perhaps TRBD1 (5 bases). Germline V gives CDR1 PRHDT, CDR2 FYEKMQ (reference sequence). This CDR3 comprises 14 residues. V lost 0 bases and J lost 8, with 13 bases in between. The chain's CDR3 is CASSLGDSLGGYTF. In DNA, the CDR3 is TGTGCCAGCAGCTTAGGTGACAGCCTAGGCGGCTACACCTTC.

J is TRBJ1-1 and V is TRBV28, with D maybe TRBD1 (5 bases). Trimming removed 5 bases at V and 2 bases at J, with 12 bases between. This CDR3 is 14 amino acids long. In germline, CDR1 is MDHEN, CDR2 SYDVKM. The CDR3 protein is CASSAVGENTEAFF. In nucleotides, the CDR3 is TGTGCCAGCAGTGCGGTAGGGGAAAACACTGAAGCTTTCTTT.

The chain joins TRBV7-2 to TRBJ2-1; perhaps TRBD2 as D (7 bases). Trimming took 2 bases from V and 5 from J, leaving 16 bases between them. CDR1 SGHTA and CDR2 FQGNSA come from the germline V gene. This CDR3 contains 16 residues. The CDR3 DNA follows: TGTGCCAGCAGCTTAAACCCGGGGGGCCTCGACAATGAGCAGTTCTTC. Its translation is CASSLNPGGLDNEQFF.

The chain carries TRBV2 and TRBJ2-3; 8 bases align to TRBD2. The V and J ends lost 1 base and 0 bases, in that order; junction bases with no gene match: 15. The V gene's germline CDR1 is SNHLY and CDR2 FYNNEI. This CDR3 region has 20 residues. Written as DNA, the CDR3 is TGTGCCAGCAGTGAAGACCTAGCGGGTTCGACTGGGACTAGCACAGATACGCAGTATTTT. Its translation is CASSEDLAGSTGTSTDTQYF.

The chain uses TRBV7-2 and TRBJ1-2; 9 bases match TRBD1. This CDR3 has 15 amino acids. Germline assignment: CDR1 SGHTA and CDR2 FQGNSA. V shed 4 bases and J 4 bases; nucleotides not matched to a gene: 7. CDR3 amino acids: CASSSRQGEGYGYTF. The DNA of the CDR3 is TGTGCCAGCAGCTCAAGACAGGGGGAGGGCTATGGCTACACCTTC.

This clone showed up just once. This chain joins TRBV7-9 and TRBJ2-5; TRBD1 agrees at 9 bases. Losses at the gene ends were 5 bases for V and 7 bases for J; bases not matched to a gene: 11. The CDR3 spans 15 residues. Germline CDR1 SEHNR, CDR2 FQNEAQ (reference sequence). This chain's CDR3 is CASSPEQGAIGTQYF. The CDR3 DNA sequence: TGTGCCAGCAGCCCAGAACAGGGGGCAATTGGGACCCAGTACTTC.

This clone was seen just once. The chain combines TRBV6-5 with TRBJ1-2; D unresolved. Germline V gene sequence: CDR1 MNHEY, CDR2 SVGAGI. Trimming cost V 0 bases and J 0 bases, with 11 bases left between them. The CDR3 is 16 residues long. The CDR3 DNA reads as TGTGCCAGCAGTTACTCGAACGGGGATTCTAACTATGGCTACACCTTC. Translation: CASSYSNGDSNYGYTF.

This clone showed up just a few times. The chain couples TRBV6-5 to TRBJ1-3, with D perhaps TRBD1 (5 bases). Trimming took off 8 bases at V and 0 bases at J, with 14 bases between the two ends. This CDR3 has 15 amino acids. The germline gives CDR1 MNHEY, CDR2 SVGAGI. The CDR3 here is CASGVAGGSGNTIYF. CDR3 coding DNA: TGTGCCAGCGGCGTCGCGGGGGGCTCTGGAAACACCATATATTTT.

This rearrangement joins TRBV5-6 to TRBJ2-5; the match to TRBD2 covers 8 bases. From germline, CDR1 is SGHDT and CDR2 YYEEEE. Losses at the gene ends were 0 bases for V and 5 bases for J; bases not matched to a gene: 6. This CDR3 is built from 15 residues. CDR3: CASSLGAGVQETQYF. In DNA form, the CDR3 reads TGTGCCAGCAGCTTGGGAGCGGGGGTCCAGGAGACCCAGTACTTC.

The rearrangement uses TRBV15 and TRBJ2-3; D remains unclear. The ends were cut back, 0 bases at V and 3 bases at J, with 10 bases in the middle. Germline-derived CDR1 and CDR2 are LNHNV and YYDKDF (reference sequence). This CDR3 is built from 15 residues. The CDR3 bases are TGTGCCACCAGCAGAGATCTTCCTCCTACAGATACGCAGTATTTT. Its protein product is CATSRDLPPTDTQYF.

This clone was seen a handful of times. The V call is TRBV14, the J call TRBJ1-1; D perhaps matches TRBD1 (5 bases). The CDR3 length is 15 residues. The V end lost 0 bases, the J end lost 4 bases, and 12 bases lay between the germline ends. Germline loops: CDR1 SGHDN, CDR2 FVKESK. The CDR3, as DNA: TGTGCCAGCAGCCAAGATTGGGGAGGGACCACTGAAGCTTTCTTT. Its translation is CASSQDWGGTTEAFF.

The J gene is TRBJ1-6, the V gene TRBV6-1; D possibly corresponds to TRBD1 (6 bases). CDR1 MNHNS and CDR2 SASEGT come from the germline V gene. V lost 1 base and J lost 10, with 17 bases in between. The CDR3 has 16 residues. The CDR3 sequence is CASSEDSGGGGSPLHF. The CDR3 region has the DNA TGTGCCAGCAGTGAAGATTCCGGGGGAGGGGGATCACCCCTCCACTTT.

The chain links TRBV7-2 to TRBJ2-3; TRBD2 aligns across 16 bases. Germline V lookup: CDR1 SGHTA, CDR2 FQGNSA. The CDR3 contains 18 residues. V lost 5 bases and J lost 4; bases outside the gene matches: 9. CDR3 residues: CASSDSGTSGGAPDTQYF. In DNA, the CDR3 is TGTGCCAGCAGCGACTCCGGGACTAGCGGGGGGGCTCCAGATACGCAGTATTTT.

This rearrangement joins TRBV28 to TRBJ2-7; 8 bases fit TRBD1. Trimming took 1 base from V and 5 from J; bases not matched to a gene: 10. CDR3 length equals 16 residues. The V gene's germline CDR1 is MDHEN and CDR2 SYDVKM. CDR3 residues: CASSLLDRVVPHEQYF. The CDR3 DNA is TGTGCCAGCAGTTTATTGGACAGGGTGGTCCCCCACGAGCAGTACTTC.